This T cell receptor beta chain is drawn from a study of T cells in tumors after PD-1 blockade. Study-level background: Daily vismodegib 150 mg continued in a subset of anti-PD-1-treated patients.

This clone was seen a single time. Genomic DNA template from tumor biopsies or peripheral blood, about 600 ng to 6,500 ng input. Only in-frame clones appear in the TCRdb table, and some are missing; sequencing was by immunoSEQ multiplex PCR. Counted here are almost 35,000 clones, 73% occurring once; the ten biggest clones make up approximately 40%. The CDR3 length is 12 residues. In germline, CDR1 is SNHLY, CDR2 FYNNEI. V lost 3 bases to trimming and J lost 4 bases, with 6 bases between them. The sequence came from a human donor with basal cell carcinoma. Sequencing was performed on PBMCs, taken after anti-PD-1 treatment. The chain employs TRBV2 and TRBJ2-5, with D possibly matching TRBD2 (5 bases). The CDR3 is CASSDRGETQYF. In DNA form, the CDR3 reads TGTGCCAGCAGTGACCGGGGAGAGACCCAGTACTTC. The variable domain in full, with the rest retrieved from reference TRBV2 and TRBJ2-5, is EPEVTQTPSHQVTQMGQEVILRCVPISNHLYFYWYRQILGQKVEFLVSFYNNEISEKSEIFDDQFSVERPDGSNFTLKIRSTKLEDSAMYFCASSDRGETQYFGPGTRLLVL.